This TCR beta chain was captured in a study of blood T cells in healthy people across ages (dated by TCRdb to the mid-2010s). In terms of the full investigation: In model experiments, roughly one uniquely barcoded TCR beta cDNA molecule per two T cells was captured by template switching. Using deep sequencing normalized with unique cDNA molecular identifiers, the study measured how TCR beta repertoire diversity changes with age. Donors were grouped into four age groups: young (average roughly 15 years), middle-aged (less than 40), aged (around 60) and long-lived (roughly 80). To avoid experimental bias, donors of different ages were distributed randomly across sequencing lanes. Two additional independent replicas of 1 million unique cDNA reads from the same blood draw were analyzed for two donors (one aged 18 to 29 and one aged 80 or older). Beyond this particular receptor, the publication reports: Observed TCR beta diversity per million T cells fell roughly linearly with age, and a significant reduction was already apparent by age roughly 40. Observed TCR beta diversity correlated strongly with the percentage of naive T cells measured by flow cytometry. Because the CMV infection status of the donors was unknown, age-related changes in expanded clonotypes may potentially have been confounded. Bulk unsorted PBMC profiling prevented conclusive comparison of naive and antigen-experienced compartments. Compared with the aged group, the long-lived group had more naive CD4+ T cells, fewer expanded clones and increased TCR diversity, suggesting age selection. Estimates of total diversity from one million sequenced T cells were regarded as lower bounds and underestimates.

The germline V gene (reference sequence) yields WNHNN for CDR1 and SYGVQD for CDR2. The CDR3, cysteine through phenylalanine, is 13 amino acids long. The retained sequence is limited to the CDR3, 39 bases, with the frame set at the first base. Deletion took 4 bases off V and 8 bases off J, with a span of 14 bases between the germline ends. Libraries were prepared through 5' RACE. The reads were generated on an Illumina HiSeq 2500. The second PCR ran for roughly 7 to 12 cycles and used a J-beta primer mix along with a sample-barcoded 5' primer. A unique molecular identifier was introduced onto each TCR beta cDNA molecule by a template-switch 5' adaptor carrying 12 random nucleotides. At least 2.5 million CDR3-containing paired-end reads were obtained from each sample. All of the RNA was converted into first-strand cDNA using the Mint cDNA synthesis kit, with a TRBC-specific oligonucleotide serving as the primer. After uracil-DNA glycosylase treatment, a first 18-cycle PCR used universal primers M1SS and BC2_uni_R on all cDNA. On the authors' methods: Each sample was normalized by randomly selecting 1 million high-quality reads, each carrying a distinct molecular identifier. Reads sharing molecular identifiers were discarded rather than binned into consensus sequences. MiTCR, run with a Q25 quality threshold and the strictest error-elimination algorithm, handled CDR3 identification, clonotype clustering and error correction. A nonparametric unseen species model using Euler transformation provided a lower-bound estimate of total TCR beta diversity. Starting from the raw public reads, TCRdb applied fastp trimming at Q25, assembled clones with MiXCR and retained in-frame beta chains. Merged by CDR3 protein, the rows form single entries marked with the most common genes and DNA. These V and J calls derive from TCRdb rather than the authors' analysis. The sample yields some 700,000 distinct CDR3 sequences; roughly 44% were counted once. The leading ten clones occupy less than 25% of the sample.

The donors were 40 or so Caucasian individuals from Russia, aged 6 to 90 years, who were systemically healthy. Roughly 9 milliliters of peripheral blood were drawn from each donor into EDTA-treated Vacutainer tubes. Ficoll-Paque density-gradient centrifugation was used to isolate PBMCs, with at least 6.5 million per sample. Trizol reagent was used to extract total RNA from the PBMCs, yielding at least 6 micrograms per sample. For every donor, an aliquot of PBMCs went through flow cytometry to measure the percentages of naive CD45RAhigh/CD27high T cells. In the case of this clonotype: No cognate antigen has been identified for it. No quality values exist for individual bases; no much larger clone is one base distant.

Recombination joined TRBV10-1 with TRBJ1-2; the D gene lacks a confident call. Sequences were obtained from blood. The TCR originated in a woman aged 55-70 years in good health. The DNA is as follows: TGCGCCAGCAGTGCCAGATACGAAGGAGGCTACACCTTC. Its protein is CASSARYEGGYTF.